The 18 T cell receptor beta chains in this list originate from one sample, sequenced in a study of T cells in Graves' hyperthyroidism and ophthalmopathy. From RNA transcripts, TCR beta CDR3 regions were amplified. The TCR CDR3 was amplified in a first-round RT-PCR using the HTBI primer set. TCRdb reprocessed the multiplex PCR reads via MiXCR and lists one record per CDR3 protein. This sample has 390,000 or so distinct CDR3 sequences, with 14% to 15% found just once. Sequencing input: blood. These receptors were collected from a man between 18 and 29 years old with Graves' ophthalmopathy.

The CDR3 here is CASQQRDTQYF. The CDR3 DNA is TGTGCCAGCCAACAGCGGGATACGCAGTATTTT. The chain couples TRBV2 to TRBJ2-3, with D possibly TRBD2 on 5 matching bases. CDR3 size: 11 residues. Germline assignment: CDR1 SNHLY and CDR2 FYNNEI. V was shortened by 8 bases and J by 6 bases, with 9 bases between the two germline ends.

V gene TRBV4-1 combines with J gene TRBJ1-1; D is perhaps TRBD1 (5 bases). The CDR3 spans 14 residues. Germline loops: CDR1 MGHRA, CDR2 YSYEKL. With 3 bases removed from V and 4 bases from J, the gap between germline ends came to 12 bases. In DNA form, the CDR3 reads TGCGCCAGCAGCCACAGGACACCGCCCACTGAAGCTTTCTTT. Amino acids: CASSHRTPPTEAFF.

This clonotype was seen at least ten times. The chain uses TRBV29-1 and TRBJ1-5; TRBD1 is a possible D gene (5 bases). Trimming removed 4 bases at V and 5 bases at J, with 9 bases between. CDR1 is SQVTM and CDR2 is ANQGSEA in the germline V gene. This CDR3 has 12 amino acids. The CDR3 reads CSVAQGDQPQHF. CDR3 coding DNA: TGCAGCGTTGCGCAGGGTGATCAGCCCCAGCATTTT.

In the case of this clonotype: Just one base apart from a much larger clone, this may be a read error. This chain links TRBV6-4 with TRBJ2-7, with D unclear. Germline-derived CDR1 and CDR2 are MRHNA and SNTAGT. The CDR3 has 11 amino acids. This CDR3 reads CASSTYYGQYF. CDR3 DNA sequence: TGTGCCAGCAGTACCTACTACGGGCAGTACTTC.

This clonotype was recorded a few times. The J gene is TRBJ2-1, the V gene TRBV20-1; a possible D gene is TRBD2 (6 bases). CDR1 DFQATT and CDR2 SNEGSKA come from the germline V gene (reference sequence). The CDR3 consists of 16 residues. The V gene lost 1 base and the J gene lost 3 bases, with 16 bases spanning the gap. CDR3 in amino acids: CSARGLPGELYNEQFF. CDR3 coding DNA: TGCAGTGCTAGAGGTCTTCCGGGGGAGCTCTACAATGAGCAGTTCTTC.

This clonotype was seen at least ten times. The chain carries TRBV2 and TRBJ1-5; D gene uncertain. Germline loops: CDR1 SNHLY, CDR2 FYNNEI. V lost 6 bases, J lost 8 bases, and 11 bases lay in between. This CDR3 is built from 12 residues. CDR3 nucleotides: TGTGCCAGCAGGCTGGTGAGAGAGCCCCAGCATTTT. It codes for CASRLVREPQHF.

This clonotype came up many times. The V gene is TRBV10-3, the J gene TRBJ2-5; 10 bases agree with TRBD2. CDR3 length: 15 residues. Germline trimming cut 2 bases from V and 5 bases from J; bases unmatched to any gene: 5. Germline lookup yields CDR1 ENHRY and CDR2 SYGVKD. CDR3 protein: CAISEHGTSVETQYF. DNA of the CDR3: TGTGCCATCAGTGAGCACGGGACTAGCGTTGAGACCCAGTACTTC.

Many counts were recorded for this clonotype. The gene calls are TRBV7-8 and TRBJ1-1; no reliable D call. Trimming cost V 1 base and J 0 bases, with 15 bases left between them. Per germline, CDR1 SGHVS and CDR2 FQNEAQ. This CDR3 region has 17 residues. CDR3 loop: CASSLVGRSAMNTEAFF. The CDR3 nucleotides read TGTGCCAGCAGCTTAGTGGGTAGGTCAGCTATGAACACTGAAGCTTTCTTT.

The chain couples TRBV28 to TRBJ1-6; tentative D call: TRBD1 (6 bases). The germline V gene has CDR1 MDHEN and CDR2 SYDVKM. V shed 2 bases and J shed 9 bases, with 11 bases lying between them. The CDR3 runs to 14 residues. The CDR3 here is CASSLGRGGSPLHF. In DNA form, the CDR3 reads TGTGCCAGCAGTTTAGGCAGGGGAGGTTCACCCCTCCACTTT.

This clonotype has at least ten counts. The V and J genes are TRBV10-1 and TRBJ2-5; D ambiguous. The CDR3 spans 13 residues. In germline, CDR1 is WNHNN, CDR2 SYGVQD (reference sequence). Trimming shortened V by 3 bases and J by 1 base, and 6 bases separated the two germline ends. CDR3 region: CASSERPQETQYF. The CDR3 DNA follows: TGCGCCAGCAGTGAAAGACCCCAAGAGACCCAGTACTTC.

This clonotype was recorded many times. J is TRBJ2-3 and V is TRBV11-2; TRBD2 matches 10 bases. Germline V gene sequence: CDR1 SGHAT, CDR2 FQNNGV. V was pared by 0 bases and J by 4 bases, with 7 bases of the junction left unmatched. The CDR3 loop spans 17 amino acids. The CDR3: CASSLDLQRGGADTQYF. The CDR3 DNA reads TGTGCCAGCAGCTTAGATCTCCAGCGGGGGGGCGCAGATACGCAGTATTTT.

This chain uses TRBV7-2 with TRBJ2-5, with TRBD2 identical over 7 bases. The CDR3 length is 12 residues. Germline values: CDR1 SGHTA, CDR2 FQGNSA. V gave up 5 bases and J gave up 5 bases; unmatched junction bases: 2. The CDR3 coding sequence is TGTGCCAGCAGCCAACTAGCGGAGACCCAGTACTTC. Encoded protein: CASSQLAETQYF.

The chain links TRBV20-1 to TRBJ2-5; 9 nucleotides match TRBD2. This CDR3 comprises 15 residues. V was pared by 6 bases and J by 4 bases, with 12 bases of the junction left unmatched. The germline V gene encodes CDR1 DFQATT and CDR2 SNEGSKA (reference sequence). The CDR3 sequence: CSAPRAGGVTETQYF. The CDR3 DNA follows: TGCAGTGCGCCCCGGGCGGGAGGGGTCACAGAGACCCAGTACTTC.

This clonotype was detected a few times. This rearrangement joins TRBV11-3 to TRBJ2-1; TRBD2 might be the D (6 bases). CDR1 and CDR2 from the germline V gene are SGHNT and YENEEA. The CDR3 extends over 14 amino acids. V was cut by 1 base and J by 4 bases, with 8 bases left in between. The chain's CDR3 is CASSLVAAYNEQFF. The CDR3 region has the DNA TGTGCCAGCAGCTTAGTAGCGGCTTACAATGAGCAGTTCTTC.

This clonotype turned up a few times. The V and J genes are TRBV20-1 and TRBJ1-1; no clear D. The CDR3 covers 14 residues. Germline lookup yields CDR1 DFQATT and CDR2 SNEGSKA (reference sequence). Trimming pared 6 bases from V and 4 bases from J, leaving 18 bases between. In DNA form, the CDR3 reads TGCAGTGCGAAAGTGGGAGGGTCGGGCACTGAAGCTTTCTTT. Translating gives CSAKVGGSGTEAFF.

This clonotype was seen many times. J is TRBJ2-2 and V is TRBV20-1, with 10 bases that match TRBD1. J was trimmed by 3 bases and V by 6 bases; bases with no gene match: 7. Germline V gene lookup returns CDR1 DFQATT and CDR2 SNEGSKA (reference sequence). This CDR3 comprises 15 residues. In DNA form, the CDR3 reads TGCAGTGCCACTCCGGGACAGGGGTACACCGGGGAGCTGTTTTTT. This codes for CSATPGQGYTGELFF.

This clonotype turned up a few times. The chain has TRBV27 and TRBJ1-2; D not certain. CDR3 length: 14 residues. Trimming pared 4 bases from V and 0 bases from J, leaving 9 bases between. CDR1 MNHEY and CDR2 SMNVEV come from the germline V gene (reference sequence). The CDR3 sequence: CASSSFGTNYGYTF. The DNA for the CDR3 is TGTGCCAGCAGTTCTTTCGGGACTAACTATGGCTACACCTTC.

This clonotype has a count of ten or more. The V gene is TRBV2, the J gene TRBJ1-6; no clear D. Germline CDR1 and CDR2: SNHLY and FYNNEI. The CDR3 sequence is 13 residues long. V was shortened by 10 bases and J by 7 bases, with 14 bases between the two germline ends. The chain's CDR3 is CATRSQRNSPLHF. CDR3 nucleotides: TGTGCCACCAGATCACAGCGAAATTCACCCCTCCACTTT.